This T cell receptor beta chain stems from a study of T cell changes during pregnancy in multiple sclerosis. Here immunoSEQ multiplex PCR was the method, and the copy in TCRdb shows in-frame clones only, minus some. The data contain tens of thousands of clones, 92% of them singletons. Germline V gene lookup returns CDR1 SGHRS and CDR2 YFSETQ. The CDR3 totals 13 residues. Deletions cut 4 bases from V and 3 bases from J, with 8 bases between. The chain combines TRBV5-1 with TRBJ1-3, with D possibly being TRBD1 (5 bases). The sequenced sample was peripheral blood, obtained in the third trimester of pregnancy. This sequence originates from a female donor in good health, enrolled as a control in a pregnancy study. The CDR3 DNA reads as TGCGCCAGCAGCGCGGACATTGGAAACACCATATATTTT. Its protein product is CASSADIGNTIYF. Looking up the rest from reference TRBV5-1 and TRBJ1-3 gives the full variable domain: KAGVTQTPRYLIKTRGQQVTLSCSPISGHRSVSWYQQTPGQGLQFLFEYFSETQRNKGNFPGRFSGRQFSNSRSEMNVSTLELGDSALYLCASSADIGNTIYFGEGSWLTVV.